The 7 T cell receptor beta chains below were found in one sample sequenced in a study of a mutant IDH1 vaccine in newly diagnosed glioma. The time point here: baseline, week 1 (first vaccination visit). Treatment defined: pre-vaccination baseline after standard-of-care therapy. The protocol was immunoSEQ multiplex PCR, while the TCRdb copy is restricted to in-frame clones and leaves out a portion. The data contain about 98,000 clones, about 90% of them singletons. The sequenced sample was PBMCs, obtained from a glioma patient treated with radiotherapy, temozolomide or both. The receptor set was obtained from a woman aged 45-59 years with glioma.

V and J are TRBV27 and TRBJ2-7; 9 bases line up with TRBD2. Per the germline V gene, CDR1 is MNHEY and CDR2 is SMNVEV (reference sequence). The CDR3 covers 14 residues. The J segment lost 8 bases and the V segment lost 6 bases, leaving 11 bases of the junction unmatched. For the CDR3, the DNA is TGTGCCAGCAGCCTAGTGGGACTAGCAAGGCAGCAGTACTTC. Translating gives CASSLVGLARQQYF.

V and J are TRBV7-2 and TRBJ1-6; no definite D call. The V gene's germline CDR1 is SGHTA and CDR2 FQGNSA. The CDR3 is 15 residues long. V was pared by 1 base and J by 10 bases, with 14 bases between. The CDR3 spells CASSLVYQSGSPLHF. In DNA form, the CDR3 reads TGTGCCAGCAGCTTAGTCTATCAGTCTGGGTCACCCCTCCACTTT. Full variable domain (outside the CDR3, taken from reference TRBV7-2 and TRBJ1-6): GAGVSQSPSNKVTEKGKDVELRCDPISGHTALYWYRQSLGQGLEFLIYFQGNSAPDKSGLPSDRFSAERTGGSVSTLTIQRTQQEDSAVYLCASSLVYQSGSPLHFGNGTRLTVT.

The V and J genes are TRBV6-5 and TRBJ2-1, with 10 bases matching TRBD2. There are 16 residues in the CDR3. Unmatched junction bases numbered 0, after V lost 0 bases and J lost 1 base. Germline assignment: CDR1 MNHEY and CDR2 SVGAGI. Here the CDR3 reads CASSYSSGRSYNEQFF. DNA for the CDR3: TGTGCCAGCAGTTACTCTAGCGGGAGGTCCTACAATGAGCAGTTCTTC.

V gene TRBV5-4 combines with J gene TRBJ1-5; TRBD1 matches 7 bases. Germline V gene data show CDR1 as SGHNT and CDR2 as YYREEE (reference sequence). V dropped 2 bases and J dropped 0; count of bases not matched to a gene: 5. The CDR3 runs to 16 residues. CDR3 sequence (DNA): TGTGCCAGCAGCTTAACAGGGGCGGATAGCAATCAGCCCCAGCATTTT. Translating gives CASSLTGADSNQPQHF.

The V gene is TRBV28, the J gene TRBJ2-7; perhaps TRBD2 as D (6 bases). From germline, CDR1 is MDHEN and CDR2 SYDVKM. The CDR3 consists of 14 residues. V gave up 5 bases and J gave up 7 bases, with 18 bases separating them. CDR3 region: CASSPNQLAREQYF. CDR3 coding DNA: TGTGCCAGCAGTCCCAACCAGCTAGCGAGGGAGCAGTACTTC.

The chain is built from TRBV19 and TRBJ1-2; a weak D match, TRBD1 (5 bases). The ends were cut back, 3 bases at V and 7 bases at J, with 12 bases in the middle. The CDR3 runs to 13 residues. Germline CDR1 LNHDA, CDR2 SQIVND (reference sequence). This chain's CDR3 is CASSMVGDGGYTF. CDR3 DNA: TGTGCCAGTAGTATGGTGGGGGACGGTGGCTACACCTTC. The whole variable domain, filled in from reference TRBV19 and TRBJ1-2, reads DGGITQSPKYLFRKEGQNVTLSCEQNLNHDAMYWYRQDPGQGLRLIYYSQIVNDFQKGDIAEGYSVSREKKESFPLTVTSAQKNPTAFYLCASSMVGDGGYTFGSGTRLTVV.

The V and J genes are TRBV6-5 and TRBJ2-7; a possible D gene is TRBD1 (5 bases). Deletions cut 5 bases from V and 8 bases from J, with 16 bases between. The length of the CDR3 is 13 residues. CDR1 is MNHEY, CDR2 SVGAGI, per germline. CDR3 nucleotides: TGTGCCAGCAGTGAAGGATTGCAGGGCAAGCAGTACTTC. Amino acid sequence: CASSEGLQGKQYF.